This TCR beta chain derives from a study of blood T cell repertoires in COVID-19. The table came from immunoSEQ multiplex PCR; TCRdb's copy has only in-frame clones and leaves some out. The profile covers under 250,000 clones, with approximately 83% appearing a single time and about 8.1% taken by the ten largest. V lost 4 bases and J lost 5; bases outside the gene matches: 9. The CDR3 extends over 15 amino acids. The V gene's germline CDR1 is SGHRS and CDR2 YFSETQ. The sequence was obtained from an elderly man with acute or convalescent COVID-19. Source material: peripheral blood. The chain uses TRBV5-1 and TRBJ2-5; TRBD1 matches 9 bases. Here the CDR3 reads CASSGSGTGMETQYF. The CDR3, as DNA: TGCGCCAGCAGCGGATCCGGGACAGGGATGGAGACCCAGTACTTC.